This entry concerns a single TCR beta chain. The CDR3 is 13 amino acids. Germline CDR1 is MDHEN and CDR2 is SYDVKM. Trimming left V 5 bases short and J 4 bases short, with 10 bases between. The data were obtained in a study of shared clonotypes between healthy human individuals. Profiling relied on immunoSEQ multiplex PCR, and the TCRdb table lists in-frame clones only, not all of them. Of roughly 480,000 clones in the sample, around 79% were seen once. Each sample came from a Caucasian adult donor living in Nashville, Tennessee. V and J are TRBV28 and TRBJ2-3, with D perhaps TRBD2 (6 bases). The sequencing input was PBMCs. The sequence came from a woman between 40 and 50 years old in good health. Some clones in this sample may be carry-over from other donors' samples. The CDR3 DNA is TGTGCCAGCAGTACCCGACTAGCAGATACGCAGTATTTT. The encoded protein is CASSTRLADTQYF. Supplemented by reference TRBV28 and TRBJ2-3, the full variable domain reads DVKVTQSSRYLVKRTGEKVFLECVQDMDHENMFWYRQDPGLGLRLIYFSYDVKMKEKGDIPEGYSVSREKKERFSLILESASTNQTSMYLCASSTRLADTQYFGPGTRLTVL.